The clone carrying this T cell receptor (beta chain) occurred a few times. Its target is not known. This sample is part of a study of T cells after yellow fever vaccination. TCRdb fed the 5' RACE reads into MiXCR, producing one record per CDR3 protein. The sample lists some 560,000 distinct CDR3 sequences; about 15% were seen once. Overall study results and limits: After the booster, over 95% of CD4 and approximately 87% of CD8 primary-response clones were re-detected. Of the clonotypes, a small share occurred in both CD4 and CD8 compartments.

The CDR3 spans 14 residues. From germline, CDR1 is SGHRS and CDR2 YFSETQ. Trimming cost V 0 bases and J 3 bases, with 10 bases left between them. The chain has TRBV5-1 and TRBJ2-7; D not resolved. This TCR was sampled from a man between 18 and 29 years old who received the YFV17D yellow fever vaccine. The sequencing used PBMCs, collected roughly 5 days after the first yellow fever vaccination. DNA of the CDR3: TGCGCCAGCAGCTTGGAGGCTAGGAACTACGAGCAGTACTTC. Its translation is CASSLEARNYEQYF. Using reference TRBV5-1 and TRBJ2-7 for the parts outside the CDR3, the full variable domain is KAGVTQTPRYLIKTRGQQVTLSCSPISGHRSVSWYQQTPGQGLQFLFEYFSETQRNKGNFPGRFSGRQFSNSRSEMNVSTLELGDSALYLCASSLEARNYEQYFGPGTRLTVT.